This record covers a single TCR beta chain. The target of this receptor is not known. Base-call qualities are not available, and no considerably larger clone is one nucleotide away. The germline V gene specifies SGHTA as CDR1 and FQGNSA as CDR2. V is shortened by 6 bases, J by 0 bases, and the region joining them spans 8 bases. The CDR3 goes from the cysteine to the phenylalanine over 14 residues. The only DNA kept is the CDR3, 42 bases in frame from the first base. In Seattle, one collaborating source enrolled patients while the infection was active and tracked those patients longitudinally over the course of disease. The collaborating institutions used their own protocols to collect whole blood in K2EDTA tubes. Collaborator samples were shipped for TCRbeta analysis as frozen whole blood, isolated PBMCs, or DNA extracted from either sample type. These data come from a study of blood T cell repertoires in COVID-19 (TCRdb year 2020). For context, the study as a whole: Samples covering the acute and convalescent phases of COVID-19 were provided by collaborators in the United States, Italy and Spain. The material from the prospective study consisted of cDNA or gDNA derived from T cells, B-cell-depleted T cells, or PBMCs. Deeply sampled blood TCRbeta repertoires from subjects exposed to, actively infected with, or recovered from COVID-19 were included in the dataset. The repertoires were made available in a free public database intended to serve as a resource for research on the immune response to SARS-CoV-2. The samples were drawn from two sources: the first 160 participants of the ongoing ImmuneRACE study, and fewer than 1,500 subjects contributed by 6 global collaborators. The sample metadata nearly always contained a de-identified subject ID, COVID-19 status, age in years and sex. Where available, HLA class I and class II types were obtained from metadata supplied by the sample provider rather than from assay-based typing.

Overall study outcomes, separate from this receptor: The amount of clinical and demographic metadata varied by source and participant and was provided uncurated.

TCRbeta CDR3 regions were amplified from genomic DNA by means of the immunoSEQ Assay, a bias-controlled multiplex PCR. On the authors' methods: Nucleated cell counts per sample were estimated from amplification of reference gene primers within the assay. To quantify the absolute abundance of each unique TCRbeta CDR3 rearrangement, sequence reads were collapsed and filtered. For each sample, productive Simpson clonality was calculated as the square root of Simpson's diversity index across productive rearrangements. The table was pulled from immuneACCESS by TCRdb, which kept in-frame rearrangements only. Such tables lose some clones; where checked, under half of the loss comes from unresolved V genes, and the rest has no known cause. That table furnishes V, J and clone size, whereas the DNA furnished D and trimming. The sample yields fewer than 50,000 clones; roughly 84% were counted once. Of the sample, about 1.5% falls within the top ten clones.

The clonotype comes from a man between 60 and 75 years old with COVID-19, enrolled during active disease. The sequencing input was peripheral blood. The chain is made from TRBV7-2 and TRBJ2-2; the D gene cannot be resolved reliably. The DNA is TGTGCCAGCAGTACTATCGCGAACACCGGGGAGCTGTTTTTT. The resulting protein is CASSTIANTGELFF.